Shown below are 31 T cell receptor beta chains from a single sample sequenced in a study of Ad26.COV2.S vaccination and SARS-CoV-2 variants. Treatment: around 19 received Ad26.COV2.S at low or high dose, single or two shots; about 5 received placebo; per-sample allocation not given. Collection of samples fell on day 63 after the first vaccine or placebo injection. The protocol was immunoSEQ multiplex PCR, while the TCRdb copy is restricted to in-frame clones and leaves out a portion. This sample has roughly 700,000 clones, with roughly nine tenths found just once. Here the sequenced sample was peripheral blood, taken in a trial of Ad26.COV2.S vaccine versus placebo. The receptors come from a person aged 18-65 years who received the Ad26.COV2.S COVID-19 vaccine or a placebo.

This sequence joins TRBV14 and TRBJ2-3; the D gene could be TRBD1 or TRBD2 (5 bases each). The CDR3 is made up of 16 amino acids. The V end lost 3 bases, the J end lost 2 bases, and 15 bases lay between the germline ends. Germline V gene lookup returns CDR1 SGHDN and CDR2 FVKESK. CDR3 amino acids: CASSQYTGTYTDTQYF. As DNA, the CDR3 is TGTGCCAGCAGCCAGTATACCGGGACCTACACAGATACGCAGTATTTT.

This clone was found a few times. J is TRBJ1-5 and V is TRBV6-6; D possibly corresponds to TRBD1 (5 bases). This CDR3 contains 14 residues. Germline lookup yields CDR1 MNHNY and CDR2 SVGAGI (reference sequence). The V gene lost 7 bases and the J gene lost 5 bases, with 15 bases spanning the gap. The CDR3 reads CASIGRGTYQPQHF. DNA of the CDR3: TGTGCCAGCATTGGCCGGGGGACTTATCAGCCCCAGCATTTT.

The rearrangement links TRBV19 to TRBJ2-1, with 7 bases lining up with TRBD1. V lost 6 bases to trimming and J lost 3 bases; unmatched junction nucleotides: 5. This CDR3 is built from 14 residues. CDR1 and CDR2 from the germline V gene are LNHDA and SQIVND (reference sequence). CDR3 protein: CASRPGQNYNEQFF. CDR3 coding DNA: TGTGCCAGTAGGCCGGGACAGAACTACAATGAGCAGTTCTTC.

The chain joins TRBV5-4 to TRBJ1-1, with 7 bases fitting TRBD1. From germline, CDR1 is SGHNT and CDR2 YYREEE (reference sequence). The length of the CDR3 is 14 residues. V gave up 4 bases and J gave up 5 bases; unmatched junction bases: 8. CDR3 DNA: TGTGCCAGCAGCGCTACAGGGGATTGGACTGAAGCTTTCTTT. This sequence encodes CASSATGDWTEAFF.

J is TRBJ1-2 and V is TRBV5-4; D is possibly TRBD1 (5 bases). This CDR3 has 17 residues. Germline lookup yields CDR1 SGHNT and CDR2 YYREEE (reference sequence). V lost 2 bases, J lost 3 bases, and 20 bases lay in between. The chain's CDR3 is CASSFGPPGPRDYGYTF. Written as DNA, the CDR3 is TGTGCCAGCAGCTTTGGCCCACCGGGGCCTAGGGACTATGGCTACACCTTC.

This chain connects TRBV10-3 to TRBJ1-5; possibly TRBD1 for D (5 bases). Trimming removed 0 bases from V and 5 bases from J, with 14 bases in between. The germline V gene has CDR1 ENHRY and CDR2 SYGVKD. This CDR3 is 16 amino acids long. For the CDR3, the DNA is TGTGCCATCAGTGAGTCGAGGGGCGCGGGGTATCAGCCCCAGCATTTT. Translated, it gives CAISESRGAGYQPQHF.

The chain uses TRBV11-2 and TRBJ2-7; 8 bases are a match to TRBD2. The CDR3 is 13 amino acids. Trimming cost V 3 bases and J 6 bases; bases outside gene matches: 4. Germline V gene lookup returns CDR1 SGHAT and CDR2 FQNNGV. This CDR3 reads CASSFGLAGEQYF. The CDR3 nucleotides are TGTGCCAGCAGCTTTGGGCTAGCGGGCGAGCAGTACTTC.

This sequence joins TRBV29-1 and TRBJ2-1; the D is unclear. Germline V gene sequence: CDR1 SQVTM, CDR2 ANQGSEA. The CDR3 is 11 amino acids. Trimming stripped 4 bases from V and 8 bases from J, with 9 bases between. The CDR3 DNA sequence: TGCAGCGTTGGAATGGATGATGAGCAGTTCTTC. As protein: CSVGMDDEQFF.

This chain uses TRBV5-4 with TRBJ2-2; a weak D match, TRBD1 (6 bases). V was cut by 0 bases and J by 4 bases, with 10 bases left in between. Germline CDR1 SGHNT, CDR2 YYREEE (reference sequence). CDR3 length: 15 residues. CDR3 sequence reads: CASSLEFRGTGELFF. In DNA form, the CDR3 reads TGTGCCAGCAGCTTGGAGTTCAGGGGCACCGGGGAGCTGTTTTTT.

This clone was observed a few times. This chain joins TRBV5-1 and TRBJ1-6; no reliable D call. This CDR3 is built from 15 residues. Per the germline V gene, CDR1 is SGHRS and CDR2 is YFSETQ. V was cut by 6 bases and J by 5 bases, with 15 bases left in between. The CDR3, as DNA: TGCGCCAGCAAGGAGCTTCAGATCGATAATTCACCCCTCCACTTT. Its protein product is CASKELQIDNSPLHF.

V gene TRBV2 combines with J gene TRBJ2-7; 11 nucleotides align to TRBD1. Germline lookup yields CDR1 SNHLY and CDR2 FYNNEI. This CDR3 has 13 amino acids. The J segment lost 4 bases and the V segment lost 11 bases, leaving 7 bases of the junction unmatched. CDR3 bases: TGTGCCGGAGGGGGACAGGGGGATTACGAGCAGTACTTC. Its translation is CAGGGQGDYEQYF.

This clone occurred once. V usage is TRBV12-3 or TRBV12-4 and J usage is TRBJ2-3; D gene uncertain. CDR3 size: 12 residues. V was pared by 8 bases and J by 3 bases, with 9 bases between. CDR3 sequence reads: CASRVDTDTQYF. The CDR3 nucleotides are TGTGCCAGCCGGGTAGATACAGATACGCAGTATTTT.

CDR3 residues: CASSLGGLGWEQYF. The CDR3 DNA reads as TGTGCCAGCAGCTTGGGTGGTCTTGGGTGGGAGCAGTACTTC. The chain combines TRBV7-9 with TRBJ2-7; D unclear. Trimming removed 3 bases at V and 7 bases at J, with 16 bases between. Germline V CDR1 and CDR2: SEHNR, FQNEAQ (reference sequence). CDR3 length equals 14 residues.

V and J are TRBV30 and TRBJ2-4, with D perhaps matching TRBD2 (7 bases). Germline CDR1 is GTSNPN and CDR2 is SVGIG (reference sequence). Trimming pared 0 bases from V and 15 bases from J, leaving 18 bases between. This CDR3 is 13 amino acids long. CDR3 DNA sequence: TGTGCCTGGAGTGTACAGGGAGGGGGATGGAGGTACTTC. Encoded protein: CAWSVQGGGWRYF. Using reference TRBV30 and TRBJ2-4 for the parts outside the CDR3, the full variable domain is SQTIHQWPATLVQPVGSPLSLECTVEGTSNPNLYWYRQAAGRGLQLLFYSVGIGQISSEVPQNLSASRPQDRQFILSSKKLLLSDSGFYLCAWSVQGGGWRYFGAGTRLSVL.

The chain couples TRBV3-1 (or the pseudogene TRBV3-2) to TRBJ2-5; tentative D call: TRBD2 (6 bases). V was pared by 4 bases and J by 0 bases, with 12 bases between. Germline V gene data show CDR1 as LGHDT and CDR2 as YNNKEL (reference sequence). CDR3 length: 15 residues. This CDR3 is CASSRTGLNQETQYF. The CDR3 nucleotides are TGTGCCAGCAGCCGGACGGGACTGAACCAAGAGACCCAGTACTTC.

The rearrangement links TRBV5-1 to TRBJ2-2, with 14 bases that match TRBD2. V lost 4 bases, J lost 4 bases, and 3 bases stayed unmatched. The CDR3 has 16 amino acids. Germline V gene sequence: CDR1 SGHRS, CDR2 YFSETQ. CDR3: CASSLGLAGATGELFF. The CDR3 DNA is TGCGCCAGCAGCCTGGGACTAGCGGGAGCCACCGGGGAGCTGTTTTTT.

The chain recombines TRBV3-1 (or the pseudogene TRBV3-2) with TRBJ2-7; no definite D call. V lost 5 bases to trimming and J lost 3 bases, with 8 bases between them. This CDR3 spans 12 amino acids. From germline, CDR1 is LGHDT and CDR2 YNNKEL (reference sequence). The CDR3 nucleotides are TGTGCCAGCAGCTTCCGGAACTACGAGCAGTACTTC. It yields the protein CASSFRNYEQYF.

J is TRBJ2-1 and V is TRBV19; tentatively, D is TRBD1 (6 bases). With 7 bases removed from V and 6 bases from J, the gap between germline ends came to 10 bases. There are 12 residues in the CDR3. From germline, CDR1 is LNHDA and CDR2 SQIVND (reference sequence). The CDR3 region has the DNA TGTGCCAGTACCCCGGACAGCAATGAGCAGTTCTTC. The encoded protein is CASTPDSNEQFF.

The chain's CDR3 is CASSWDTGANEKLFF. CDR3 nucleotides: TGTGCCAGCAGTTGGGACACCGGGGCTAATGAAAAACTGTTTTTT. The chain links TRBV2 to TRBJ1-4; TRBD1 is a possible D gene (6 bases). CDR3 length equals 15 residues. Germline V gives CDR1 SNHLY, CDR2 FYNNEI. Trimming removed 5 bases from V and 3 bases from J, with 13 bases in between.

The chain has TRBV19 and TRBJ1-2; D is uncertain. The CDR3 runs 12 residues. V was trimmed by 4 bases and J by 6 bases, leaving 9 bases between them. Per the germline V gene, CDR1 is LNHDA and CDR2 is SQIVND (reference sequence). CDR3: CASSKSPDGYTF. In DNA form, the CDR3 reads TGTGCCAGTAGTAAGTCGCCCGATGGCTACACCTTC.

V and J are TRBV6-6 and TRBJ1-1; the D gene is possibly TRBD1 (5 bases). Trimming removed 2 bases from V and 4 bases from J, with 14 bases in between. Germline V lookup: CDR1 MNHNY, CDR2 SVGAGI (reference sequence). The CDR3 runs to 15 residues. The CDR3 coding sequence is TGTGCCAGCAGTTACGGGACCCTAAGGACCACTGAAGCTTTCTTT. This sequence encodes CASSYGTLRTTEAFF.

This clone came up once. The genes are TRBV4-3 and TRBJ2-5, with D uncertain. Trimming took 0 bases from V and 4 from J, leaving 12 bases between them. Germline values: CDR1 LGHNA, CDR2 YSLEER. This CDR3 contains 15 residues. The CDR3: CASSQDLGPRETQYF. CDR3 DNA: TGCGCCAGCAGCCAAGATCTCGGACCGCGAGAGACCCAGTACTTC.

This clone was seen just once. The V gene is TRBV19, the J gene TRBJ1-5; D is possibly TRBD1 (6 bases). Germline V gene data show CDR1 as LNHDA and CDR2 as SQIVND (reference sequence). V lost 3 bases to trimming and J lost 4 bases, with 10 bases between them. The CDR3 has 14 residues. The CDR3 spells CASSMGARNQPQHF. In nucleotides, the CDR3 is TGTGCCAGTAGTATGGGGGCAAGGAATCAGCCCCAGCATTTT.

The chain recombines TRBV7-8 with TRBJ2-5, with 12 positions matching TRBD2. Germline lookup yields CDR1 SGHVS and CDR2 FQNEAQ. V was pared by 2 bases and J by 2 bases, with 3 bases of the junction left unmatched. This CDR3 region has 16 residues. The CDR3 coding sequence is TGTGCCAGCAGCTTAACGACTAGCGGGGGACAAGAGACCCAGTACTTC. Translation: CASSLTTSGGQETQYF.

The rearrangement joins TRBV28 to TRBJ1-5; D remains unclear. Germline V gives CDR1 MDHEN, CDR2 SYDVKM. Trimming took off 6 bases at V and 3 bases at J, with 12 bases between the two ends. CDR3 length: 14 residues. CDR3 sequence: CASSPGHYNQPQHF. CDR3 bases: TGTGCCAGCAGCCCCGGGCATTACAATCAGCCCCAGCATTTT.

This clone has a handful of counts. The V gene is TRBV10-3, the J gene TRBJ1-5; TRBD1 aligns across 9 bases. Unmatched junction bases numbered 2, after V lost 2 bases and J lost 3 bases. The germline V gene has CDR1 ENHRY and CDR2 SYGVKD. The CDR3 has 15 residues. CDR3 amino acids: CAISEGQGHNQPQHF. CDR3 in DNA: TGTGCCATCAGTGAGGGACAGGGGCACAATCAGCCCCAGCATTTT.

This chain links TRBV11-2 with TRBJ2-1; TRBD1 agrees at 8 bases. Germline V gene lookup returns CDR1 SGHAT and CDR2 FQNNGV. The V and J ends lost 4 bases and 7 bases, in that order; junction bases with no gene match: 12. The CDR3 spans 16 residues. In nucleotides, the CDR3 is TGTGCCAGCAGCTACGGACAGGGATTGAGGAATAATGAGCAGTTCTTC. Residues: CASSYGQGLRNNEQFF.

This clone was counted a few times. The chain couples TRBV3-1 (or the pseudogene TRBV3-2) to TRBJ2-7; 9 nucleotides line up with TRBD1. The CDR3 consists of 14 residues. V lost 1 base, J lost 2 bases, and 0 bases stayed unmatched. The germline V gene encodes CDR1 LGHDT and CDR2 YNNKEL (reference sequence). The CDR3, as DNA: TGTGCCAGCAGCCAAGGGACAGGGGCCTACGAGCAGTACTTC. This codes for CASSQGTGAYEQYF.

About this clone: In the same sample, other DNA sequences code for this CDR3. The rearrangement links TRBV2 to TRBJ2-7; the D gene could be TRBD1 or TRBD2 (5 bases each). The V gene lost 6 bases and the J gene lost 0 bases, with 9 bases spanning the gap. CDR3 length: 13 residues. The germline V gene has CDR1 SNHLY and CDR2 FYNNEI. The DNA for the CDR3 is TGTGCCAGCAGGGGGACGGGCTCCTACGAGCAGTACTTC. Translation: CASRGTGSYEQYF. The full variable domain, completed using reference TRBV2 and TRBJ2-7, is EPEVTQTPSHQVTQMGQEVILRCVPISNHLYFYWYRQILGQKVEFLVSFYNNEISEKSEIFDDQFSVERPDGSNFTLKIRSTKLEDSAMYFCASRGTGSYEQYFGPGTRLTVT.

The chain joins TRBV5-4 to TRBJ1-1; D call uncertain. Germline assignment: CDR1 SGHNT and CDR2 YYREEE (reference sequence). V was trimmed by 0 bases and J by 0 bases, leaving 9 bases between them. CDR3 length: 15 residues. CDR3 residues: CASSLATSVNTEAFF. DNA of the CDR3: TGTGCCAGCAGCTTGGCCACAAGCGTGAACACTGAAGCTTTCTTT.

J is TRBJ1-1 and V is TRBV2; possibly TRBD1 for D (6 bases). This CDR3 has 14 amino acids. The germline CDR1 and CDR2 sequences are SNHLY and FYNNEI. The ends were cut back, 7 bases at V and 5 bases at J, with 17 bases in the middle. The CDR3 reads CASIRGARGTEAFF. CDR3 coding DNA: TGTGCCAGCATTCGGGGGGCGAGAGGTACTGAAGCTTTCTTT. Full variable domain (rest looked up from reference TRBV2 and TRBJ1-1): EPEVTQTPSHQVTQMGQEVILRCVPISNHLYFYWYRQILGQKVEFLVSFYNNEISEKSEIFDDQFSVERPDGSNFTLKIRSTKLEDSAMYFCASIRGARGTEAFFGQGTRLTVV.